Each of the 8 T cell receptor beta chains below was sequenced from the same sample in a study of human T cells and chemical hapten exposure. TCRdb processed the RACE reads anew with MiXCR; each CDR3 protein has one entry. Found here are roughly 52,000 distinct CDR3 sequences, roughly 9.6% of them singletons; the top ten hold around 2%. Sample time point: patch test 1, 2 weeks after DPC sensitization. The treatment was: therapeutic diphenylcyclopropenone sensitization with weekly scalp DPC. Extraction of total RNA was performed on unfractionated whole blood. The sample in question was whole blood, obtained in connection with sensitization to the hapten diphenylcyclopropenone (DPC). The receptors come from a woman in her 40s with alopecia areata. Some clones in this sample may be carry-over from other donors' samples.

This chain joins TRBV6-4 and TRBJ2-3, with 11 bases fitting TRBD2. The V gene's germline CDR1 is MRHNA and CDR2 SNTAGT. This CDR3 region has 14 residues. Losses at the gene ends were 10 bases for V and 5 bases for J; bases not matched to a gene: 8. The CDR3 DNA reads TGTGCCAACAGCGTAGCGGGAGGGGTAGATACGCAGTATTTT. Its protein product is CANSVAGGVDTQYF.

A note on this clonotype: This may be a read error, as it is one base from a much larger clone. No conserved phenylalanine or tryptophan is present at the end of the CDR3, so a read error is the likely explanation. The CDR3 loop reads CASSQGGLAGELFL. DNA for the CDR3: TGCGCCAGCAGCCAAGGGGGACTAGCCGGGGAGCTGTTTTTA. The chain carries TRBV4-1 and TRBJ2-2; 8 positions match TRBD2. Germline CDR1 is MGHRA and CDR2 is YSYEKL. V trimming: 1 base; J trimming: 6 bases; junction bases outside the gene matches: 1. The CDR3 spans 14 residues.

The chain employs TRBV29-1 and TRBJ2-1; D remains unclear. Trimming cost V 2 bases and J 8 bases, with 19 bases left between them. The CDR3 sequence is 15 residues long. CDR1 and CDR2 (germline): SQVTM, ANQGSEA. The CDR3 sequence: CSVELKGFRRDEQFF. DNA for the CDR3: TGCAGCGTTGAATTGAAAGGGTTCCGGAGAGATGAGCAGTTCTTC.

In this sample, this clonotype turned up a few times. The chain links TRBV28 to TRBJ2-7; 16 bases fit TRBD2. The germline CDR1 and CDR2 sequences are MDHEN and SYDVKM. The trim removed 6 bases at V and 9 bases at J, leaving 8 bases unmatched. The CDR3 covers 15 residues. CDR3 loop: CASSPGTSGRAGQYF. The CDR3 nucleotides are TGTGCCAGCAGCCCTGGGACTAGCGGGAGGGCGGGGCAGTACTTC.

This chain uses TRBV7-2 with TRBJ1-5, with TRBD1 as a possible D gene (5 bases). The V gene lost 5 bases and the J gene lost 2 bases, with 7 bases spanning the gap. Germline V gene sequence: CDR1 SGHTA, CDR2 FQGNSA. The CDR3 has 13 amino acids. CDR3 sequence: CASSAGRNQPQHF. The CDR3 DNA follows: TGTGCCAGCAGCGCAGGGCGCAATCAGCCCCAGCATTTT.

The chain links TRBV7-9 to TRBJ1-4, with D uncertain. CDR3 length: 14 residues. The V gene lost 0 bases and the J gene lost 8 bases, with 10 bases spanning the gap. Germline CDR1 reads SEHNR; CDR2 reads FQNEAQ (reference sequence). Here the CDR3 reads CASSLALSGEKLFF. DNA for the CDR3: TGTGCCAGCAGCTTAGCGCTGAGTGGCGAAAAACTGTTTTTT.

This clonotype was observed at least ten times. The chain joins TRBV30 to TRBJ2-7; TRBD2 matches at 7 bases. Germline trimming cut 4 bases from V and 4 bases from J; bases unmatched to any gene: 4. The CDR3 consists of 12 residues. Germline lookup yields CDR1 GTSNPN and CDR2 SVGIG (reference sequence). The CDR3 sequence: CAWTDGGYEQYF. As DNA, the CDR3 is TGTGCCTGGACGGACGGGGGGTACGAGCAGTACTTC.

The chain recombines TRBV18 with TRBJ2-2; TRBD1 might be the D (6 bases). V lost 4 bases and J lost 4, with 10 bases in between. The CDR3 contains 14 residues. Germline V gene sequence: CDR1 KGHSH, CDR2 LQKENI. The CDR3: CASSRGQLTGELFF. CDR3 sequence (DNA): TGTGCCAGCTCACGAGGACAGCTCACCGGGGAGCTGTTTTTT.